This TCR beta chain stems from a study of naive and memory T cell subsets. Study-level findings and limits: Over 90% of naive TCR sequences appeared only once after error correction, unlike memory subsets.

Separate alpha and beta amplification began at the second PCR step. In its sample, this clonotype was seen many times. What it recognizes is unknown. The ends were cut back, 5 bases at V and 7 bases at J, with 8 bases in the middle. In germline, CDR1 is DFQATT, CDR2 SNEGSKA (reference sequence). The CDR3 consists of 11 residues. Two oligonucleotides, mixed equimolar, formed the beta constant-region primer covering TRBC1 and TRBC2. The ligated cDNA underwent four PCR rounds using SP2 and nested alpha and beta constant-region primers. TCRdb independently ran MiXCR on the UMI-ligation and nested PCR reads; one entry per CDR3 protein. In the table there are 120,000 or so distinct CDR3 sequences, 30% to 45% of which are singletons.

V gene TRBV20-1 combines with J gene TRBJ2-2; D gene unclear. The clonotype was recovered from a human donor in good health. The specimen was central memory CD4+ T cells from blood. CDR3 bases: TGCAGTGCTGATAAGCGCGGGGAGCTGTTTTTT. This encodes CSADKRGELFF.